This TCR beta chain appears in the sequencing data of a study of cytomegalovirus exposure and HLA in healthy donors. Study findings and constraints: The authors later linked a missense DCLRE1C variant to TCR beta V- and J-gene trimming. Analysis performed later showed TCR beta chains linked to HLA being more clonally expanded than equally common others. Sequence variants that were highly shared formed a cluster that was likely a sequencing artifact.

Both 60 Vbeta primers and 13 Jbeta primers went into the PCR. The protocol was immunoSEQ multiplex PCR, while the TCRdb copy is restricted to in-frame clones and leaves out a portion. The repertoire consists of 130,000 or so clones, with about 82% occurring once and the leading ten covering roughly 1.8%. This clone was counted between two and nine times. Antigen specificity is unknown. The receptor's source is a female donor in good health and CMV-seropositive. The material sequenced was PBMCs.

This CDR3 reads CASSGQGLAGNTIYF. CDR3 coding DNA: TGCGCCAGCAGCGGACAGGGTCTAGCTGGAAACACCATATATTTT. The gene calls are TRBV5-1 and TRBJ1-3; TRBD1 agrees at 8 bases. The trim removed 4 bases at V and 2 bases at J, leaving 5 bases unmatched. The CDR3 has 15 residues. Germline V gives CDR1 SGHRS, CDR2 YFSETQ.